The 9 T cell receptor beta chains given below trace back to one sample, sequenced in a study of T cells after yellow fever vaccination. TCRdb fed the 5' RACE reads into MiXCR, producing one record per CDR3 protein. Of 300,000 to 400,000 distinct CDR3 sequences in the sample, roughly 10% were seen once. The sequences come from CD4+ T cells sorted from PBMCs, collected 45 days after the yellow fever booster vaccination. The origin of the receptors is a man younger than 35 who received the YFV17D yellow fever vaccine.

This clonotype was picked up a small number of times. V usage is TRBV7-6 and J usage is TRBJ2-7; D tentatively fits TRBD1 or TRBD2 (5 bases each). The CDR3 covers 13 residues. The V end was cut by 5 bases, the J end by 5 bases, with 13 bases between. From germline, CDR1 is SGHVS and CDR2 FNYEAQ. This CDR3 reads CASSLIQGDEQYF. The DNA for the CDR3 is TGTGCCAGCAGCCTGATCCAGGGAGACGAGCAGTACTTC.

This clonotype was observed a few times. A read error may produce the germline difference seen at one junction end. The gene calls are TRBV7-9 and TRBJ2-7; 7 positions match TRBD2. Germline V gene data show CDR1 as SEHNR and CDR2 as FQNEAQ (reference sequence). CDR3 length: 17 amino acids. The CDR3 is CASSLVLGGDYSNEQYF. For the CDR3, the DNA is TGTGCCAGCAGCTTGGTTCTTGGAGGGGACTACTCCAACGAGCAGTACTTC.

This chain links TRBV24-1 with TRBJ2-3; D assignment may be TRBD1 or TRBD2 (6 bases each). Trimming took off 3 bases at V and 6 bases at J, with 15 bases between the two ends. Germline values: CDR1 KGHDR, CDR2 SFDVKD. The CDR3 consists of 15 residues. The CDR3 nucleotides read TGTGCCACCAGTGATAGGTCCGGGGGCCCCGATACGCAGTATTTT. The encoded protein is CATSDRSGGPDTQYF.

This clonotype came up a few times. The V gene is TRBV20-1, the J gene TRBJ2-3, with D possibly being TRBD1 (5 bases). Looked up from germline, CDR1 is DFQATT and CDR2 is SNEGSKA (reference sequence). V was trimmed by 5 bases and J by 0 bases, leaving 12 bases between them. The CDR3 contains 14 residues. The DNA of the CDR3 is TGCAGTGCTGGACGGACACAGAGCACAGATACGCAGTATTTT. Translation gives CSAGRTQSTDTQYF.

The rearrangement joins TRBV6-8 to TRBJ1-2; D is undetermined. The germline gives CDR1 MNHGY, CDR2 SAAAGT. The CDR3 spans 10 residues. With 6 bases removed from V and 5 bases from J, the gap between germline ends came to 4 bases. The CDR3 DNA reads TGTGCCAGCAGCGTATATGGCTACACCTTC. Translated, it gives CASSVYGYTF.

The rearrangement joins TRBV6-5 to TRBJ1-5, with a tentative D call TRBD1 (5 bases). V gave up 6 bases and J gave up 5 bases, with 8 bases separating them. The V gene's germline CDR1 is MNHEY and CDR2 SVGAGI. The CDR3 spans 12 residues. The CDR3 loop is CASRQGDQPQHF. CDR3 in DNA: TGTGCCAGCAGGCAAGGGGATCAGCCCCAGCATTTT.

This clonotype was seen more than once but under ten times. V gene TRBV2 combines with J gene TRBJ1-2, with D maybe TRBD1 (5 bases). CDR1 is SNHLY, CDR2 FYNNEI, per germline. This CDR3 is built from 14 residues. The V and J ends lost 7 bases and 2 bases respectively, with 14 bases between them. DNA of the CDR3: TGTGCCAGCAACGTCGCGGGGCCGAACTATGGCTACACCTTC. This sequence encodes CASNVAGPNYGYTF.

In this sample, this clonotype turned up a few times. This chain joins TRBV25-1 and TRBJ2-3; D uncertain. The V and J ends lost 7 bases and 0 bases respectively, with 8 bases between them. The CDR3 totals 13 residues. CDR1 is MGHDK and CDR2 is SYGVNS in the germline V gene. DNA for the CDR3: TGTGCCAGCACCCTGGACAGCACAGATACGCAGTATTTT. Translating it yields CASTLDSTDTQYF.

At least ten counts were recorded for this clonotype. The CDR3 loop is CSARVRDTEAFF. For the CDR3, the DNA is TGCAGTGCTAGGGTTCGCGACACTGAAGCTTTCTTT. The chain is built from TRBV20-1 and TRBJ1-1; D gene unclear. V was pared by 3 bases and J by 3 bases, with 8 bases between. From germline, CDR1 is DFQATT and CDR2 SNEGSKA (reference sequence). CDR3 size: 12 residues.